The text below deals with one TCR beta chain. Its binding antigen is unknown. No clone much larger than this one lies a single base away; base qualities are absent. This sample stems from a study of cytomegalovirus exposure and HLA in healthy donors (dated by TCRdb to between 2016 and 2019). Study-level background: According to a later analysis, the 120 or so validation repertoires were produced on the same platform as the 666 repertoires of the first cohort. To predict cytomegalovirus infection status, the study combined high-throughput TCR immunosequencing, statistical association of individual TCRs with disease status, and machine learning. Along with the roughly 670-subject first cohort, a separate validation cohort of over a hundred different subjects was used. The study aimed to test whether cataloging public T cell receptors could reveal signatures of past pathogen exposure.

The paper's findings and limits, for the study overall: Across donors, most TCR sequences were observed very rarely, whereas some public TCRs were present in many individuals. A later analysis lacked HLA typing for the validation cohort, so it scored co-occurrence in that cohort across all 130 or so repertoires. The authors suggested that the approach could potentially be extended to other disease states and immunological phenotypes. The classifier was reported to diagnose cytomegalovirus status with high specificity and sensitivity in both the original and validation cohorts. A total of roughly 160 TCR beta chains were listed by the study as associated with cytomegalovirus. A later analysis found that TCRs clustered in the first cohort also tended to co-occur in the 95 to 150 validation repertoires, with just under 95% of cluster scores above 0. A few of the identified cytomegalovirus-associated TCR beta chains were confirmed in vitro to be specific for cytomegalovirus antigens.

Receptor libraries were prepared by the immunoSEQ multiplex PCR assay. As for how the authors treated the data: A statistical classification framework was developed to diagnose cytomegalovirus status using the catalog of TCR beta chain sequences. In its TCRdb copy, this immuneACCESS table keeps in-frame sequences only and misses some clones. Where compared with another copy, unresolved V genes explain less than half of these, and the others have no known cause. V, J and clone size were drawn from that table, and D and trimming were deduced from the DNA. The sample has hundreds of thousands of clones on record, more than 75% of them singletons. The top ten hold about 2% of the sample. Separate from the approximately 700-subject first cohort, the validation cohort of 120 subjects was the group to which the donors belonged. The sequence came from a young woman in good health and CMV-seropositive. The sequencing input was PBMCs.

This receptor carries the CDR3 CASSLDSFSEQYF. The DNA reads TGTGCCAGCAGCTTAGATAGCTTTTCGGAGCAGTACTTC. The chain joins TRBV7-2 to TRBJ2-7; no confident D gene assignment can be made. Reading the germline V gene gives CDR1 SGHTA and CDR2 FQGNSA. V and J are truncated by 1 base and 7 bases respectively, leaving an intervening sequence of 11 bases. Taken from cysteine to phenylalanine, the CDR3 has 13 residues. Here the CDR3 DNA is all that survives: 39 bases in frame from base 1.